This T cell receptor (beta chain) was found in a study of cytomegalovirus exposure and HLA in healthy donors. Study-wide results and limits: The sole available immune exposure information was CMV serostatus.

As concerns this clone: The antigen remains undetermined.

The germline V gene has CDR1 SGHVS and CDR2 FQNEAQ. CDR3 size: 13 residues. The V gene lost 5 bases and the J gene lost 4 bases, with 11 bases spanning the gap. Researchers ran the PCR with 60 Vbeta and 13 Jbeta primers. Libraries were prepared by immunoSEQ multiplex PCR; TCRdb keeps only in-frame clonotypes and omits some of them. The sample holds about 99,000 clones. The sequenced sample consisted of PBMCs. This receptor was taken from a man aged 35-49 years in good health and CMV-seronegative. The chain carries TRBV7-8 and TRBJ1-1; no firm D call. This CDR3 reads CASSLQEATEAFF. The CDR3 coding sequence is TGTGCCAGCAGCCTACAAGAGGCCACTGAAGCTTTCTTT.